One and the same sample provided the 22 T cell receptor beta chains below, sequenced in a study of T cell changes during pregnancy in multiple sclerosis. Generated by immunoSEQ multiplex PCR, the TCRdb table keeps only in-frame clones and is missing some. Altogether 100,000 or so clones are present, approximately 95% being singletons, with the ten largest covering more than 1.5%. The sequencing used peripheral blood, collected after pregnancy. These receptors originate from a female donor in good health, enrolled as a control in a pregnancy study.

This clone has just one count. The chain recombines TRBV5-1 with TRBJ1-1, with D possibly TRBD1 on 5 matching bases. V gave up 5 bases and J gave up 0 bases, with 17 bases separating them. The CDR3 consists of 16 residues. The germline CDR1 and CDR2 sequences are SGHRS and YFSETQ. The CDR3 spells CASSIGGVRMNTEAFF. As DNA, the CDR3 is TGCGCCAGCAGTATTGGAGGGGTGCGAATGAACACTGAAGCTTTCTTT.

CDR3: CASSSVGGGPYNEQFF. CDR3 bases: TGTGCCAGCAGCTCCGTGGGGGGAGGGCCTTACAATGAGCAGTTCTTC. The chain links TRBV7-8 to TRBJ2-1; TRBD2 matches at 7 bases. V trimming: 4 bases; J trimming: 4 bases; junction bases outside the gene matches: 10. The CDR3 runs to 16 residues. From germline, CDR1 is SGHVS and CDR2 FQNEAQ.

This clone showed up just once. The chain uses TRBV28 and TRBJ2-1; D might be TRBD2 (5 bases). The CDR3 contains 11 residues. Trimming shortened V by 5 bases and J by 10 bases, and 9 bases separated the two germline ends. The germline CDR1 and CDR2 sequences are MDHEN and SYDVKM. CDR3 in amino acids: CASSVRVEQFF. DNA for the CDR3: TGTGCCAGCAGTGTGAGGGTGGAGCAGTTCTTC.

This clone is a singleton in its sample. The V and J genes are TRBV14 and TRBJ1-3; weak D call: TRBD1 (5 bases). The CDR3 is made up of 17 amino acids. Germline values: CDR1 SGHDN, CDR2 FVKESK. The germline V and J ends were trimmed by 3 bases and 0 bases, with 15 bases remaining between them. The CDR3 DNA sequence: TGTGCCAGCAGCCACAAAAGGGGACTGAGCTCTGGAAACACCATATATTTT. It translates to CASSHKRGLSSGNTIYF.

V is TRBV28 and J is TRBJ2-3; possibly TRBD1 for D (6 bases). Germline lookup yields CDR1 MDHEN and CDR2 SYDVKM. Trimming removed 5 bases at V and 3 bases at J, with 9 bases between. This CDR3 is built from 13 residues. The DNA for the CDR3 is TGTGCCAGCAGTCTCAGGGGTACAGATACGCAGTATTTT. It is translated as CASSLRGTDTQYF.

The chain links TRBV19 to TRBJ2-7; TRBD2 aligns across 7 bases. Germline CDR1 is LNHDA and CDR2 is SQIVND (reference sequence). The CDR3 consists of 13 residues. Unmatched junction bases numbered 9, after V lost 11 bases and J lost 2 bases. Here the CDR3 DNA reads TGTGCCTCCTCGGCGGGGGTAACCTACGAGCAGTACTTC. This gives the protein CASSAGVTYEQYF.

The chain recombines TRBV27 with TRBJ2-7; D is perhaps TRBD2 (5 bases). The CDR3 spans 15 residues. V gave up 2 bases and J gave up 2 bases, with 13 bases separating them. Germline V gene data show CDR1 as MNHEY and CDR2 as SMNVEV (reference sequence). The CDR3 DNA sequence: TGTGCCAGCAGTTTACTACCCGGGGTTACCTACGAGCAGTACTTC. This gives the protein CASSLLPGVTYEQYF.

This clone is a singleton in its sample. The chain is built from TRBV9 and TRBJ2-1; TRBD2 matches 11 bases. CDR1 is SGDLS, CDR2 YYNGEE, per germline. V gave up 1 base and J gave up 3 bases; unmatched junction bases: 3. This CDR3 contains 16 residues. CDR3 nucleotides: TGTGCCAGCAGCGTACCCGGGACTAGCGGCTACAATGAGCAGTTCTTC. It specifies CASSVPGTSGYNEQFF. Drawing the rest from reference TRBV9 and TRBJ2-1, the complete variable domain is DSGVTQTPKHLITATGQRVTLRCSPRSGDLSVYWYQQSLDQGLQFLIQYYNGEERAKGNILERFSAQQFPDLHSELNLSSLELGDSALYFCASSVPGTSGYNEQFFGPGTRLTVL.

The chain couples TRBV2 to TRBJ1-5; D perhaps matches TRBD1 (5 bases). Germline V gene data show CDR1 as SNHLY and CDR2 as FYNNEI. This CDR3 comprises 13 residues. V was shortened by 6 bases and J by 4 bases, with 10 bases between the two germline ends. CDR3 nucleotides: TGTGCCAGCAGGGGGCAGCCAAATCAGCCCCAGCATTTT. The encoded protein is CASRGQPNQPQHF.

The V call is TRBV28, the J call TRBJ1-1; tentatively, D is TRBD1 (6 bases). V lost 3 bases and J lost 6, with 11 bases in between. Germline V gene lookup returns CDR1 MDHEN and CDR2 SYDVKM. The CDR3 consists of 13 residues. Here the CDR3 DNA reads TGTGCCAGCAGTTTCTCTGGGGGCGCTGAAGCTTTCTTT. Encoded protein: CASSFSGGAEAFF.

The chain couples TRBV6-5 to TRBJ2-1, with TRBD1 as a possible D gene (5 bases). There are 15 residues in the CDR3. V gave up 0 bases and J gave up 3 bases, with 9 bases separating them. Looked up from germline, CDR1 is MNHEY and CDR2 is SVGAGI. CDR3 amino acids: CASSYSKGIYNEQFF. As DNA, the CDR3 is TGTGCCAGCAGTTACTCGAAGGGGATCTACAATGAGCAGTTCTTC.

This clone came up once. The V gene is TRBV19, the J gene TRBJ2-5, with 10 bases identical to TRBD2. This CDR3 is built from 14 residues. CDR1 LNHDA and CDR2 SQIVND come from the germline V gene (reference sequence). V trimming: 9 bases; J trimming: 1 base; junction bases outside the gene matches: 5. CDR3 loop: CASSGLAVQETQYF. CDR3 nucleotide sequence: TGTGCCAGCAGCGGACTAGCGGTCCAAGAGACCCAGTACTTC.

This clone was seen just once. The rearrangement joins TRBV5-4 to TRBJ2-1, with D maybe TRBD1 (6 bases). This CDR3 comprises 14 residues. The V gene's germline CDR1 is SGHNT and CDR2 YYREEE (reference sequence). Trimming shortened V by 5 bases and J by 2 bases, and 11 bases separated the two germline ends. For the CDR3, the DNA is TGTGCCAGCAGGGACAGCGGAACCTACAATGAGCAGTTCTTC. It codes for CASRDSGTYNEQFF.

The rearrangement links TRBV7-7 to TRBJ2-1; weak D call: TRBD1 (5 bases). The germline gives CDR1 SSHAT, CDR2 FNYEAQ (reference sequence). CDR3 size: 14 residues. Written as DNA, the CDR3 is TGTGCGGTGGGTAGGGGTTCAATATACAATGAGCAGTTCTTC. Its translation is CAVGRGSIYNEQFF.

This clone showed up just once. The chain couples TRBV18 to TRBJ2-7; D is unresolved. The CDR3 is 15 residues long. Germline-derived CDR1 and CDR2 are KGHSH and LQKENI. The V and J ends lost 0 bases and 3 bases respectively, with 12 bases between them. The CDR3 nucleotides are TGTGCCAGCTCACCACCTCATTCTCCAGGCTACGAGCAGTACTTC. Protein sequence: CASSPPHSPGYEQYF.

The chain links TRBV5-1 to TRBJ2-7; TRBD2 agrees at 7 bases. This CDR3 spans 13 amino acids. Germline V gives CDR1 SGHRS, CDR2 YFSETQ. The V gene end was trimmed by 3 bases and the J gene end by 7 bases; junction bases not matched to a gene: 7. CDR3 residues: CASSSWAGEEQYF. In DNA form, the CDR3 reads TGCGCCAGCAGCTCCTGGGCGGGGGAAGAGCAGTACTTC.

This sequence joins TRBV19 and TRBJ2-6; TRBD1 matches 7 bases. Germline loops: CDR1 LNHDA, CDR2 SQIVND (reference sequence). V was clipped by 11 bases and J by 4 bases; unmatched bases: 14. The CDR3 length is 16 residues. The CDR3 nucleotides are TGTGCCTCCCAGGGACAGCCCCTCTGGGGGGCCAACGTCCTGACTTTC. Its protein product is CASQGQPLWGANVLTF.

V gene TRBV2 combines with J gene TRBJ2-6, with D perhaps matching TRBD1 (5 bases). This CDR3 comprises 14 residues. Trimming stripped 1 base from V and 12 bases from J, with 13 bases between. Germline loops: CDR1 SNHLY, CDR2 FYNNEI. Here the CDR3 reads CASSEGVGAPVLTF. The CDR3 coding sequence is TGTGCCAGCAGTGAAGGGGTAGGGGCACCCGTCCTGACTTTC.

V usage is TRBV15 and J usage is TRBJ2-7; 7 nucleotides match TRBD1. The V and J ends lost 3 bases and 5 bases, in that order; junction bases with no gene match: 7. The V gene's germline CDR1 is LNHNV and CDR2 YYDKDF (reference sequence). This CDR3 has 14 residues. CDR3 DNA sequence: TGTGCCACCAGCAGCCCGACAGGGTCCGACGAGCAGTACTTC. The encoded protein is CATSSPTGSDEQYF. Variable domain in full (rest from reference TRBV15 and TRBJ2-7): DAMVIQNPRYQVTQFGKPVTLSCSQTLNHNVMYWYQQKSSQAPKLLFHYYDKDFNNEADTPDNFQSRRPNTSFCFLDIRSPGLGDTAMYLCATSSPTGSDEQYFGPGTRLTVT.

V usage is TRBV29-1 and J usage is TRBJ2-2, with 7 bases aligning to TRBD1. The V gene's germline CDR1 is SQVTM and CDR2 ANQGSEA. The trim removed 1 base at V and 7 bases at J, leaving 9 bases unmatched. The CDR3 has 15 residues. The CDR3 region has the DNA TGCAGCGTTGAAGGGGTACAGGGGACGGGCGGGGAGCTGTTTTTT. This translates into CSVEGVQGTGGELFF.

This chain joins TRBV6-6 and TRBJ2-2; 7 bases fit TRBD2. This CDR3 is 13 amino acids long. The trim removed 5 bases at V and 3 bases at J, leaving 0 bases unmatched. Germline-derived CDR1 and CDR2 are MNHNY and SVGAGI (reference sequence). The CDR3: CASSAGDTGELFF. Here the CDR3 DNA reads TGTGCCAGCAGTGCGGGGGACACCGGGGAGCTGTTTTTT.

This chain uses TRBV4-1 with TRBJ2-5; D gene ambiguous. V lost 0 bases to trimming and J lost 5 bases, with 10 bases between them. This CDR3 is built from 14 residues. Per germline, CDR1 MGHRA and CDR2 YSYEKL. The CDR3 protein is CASSQEATPETQYF. For the CDR3, the DNA is TGCGCCAGCAGCCAAGAGGCCACCCCGGAGACCCAGTACTTC.